This TCR beta chain is from a study of technical replicates of blood from a handful of donors (TCRdb year 2017). Preparation of the library involved the immunoSEQ multiplex PCR assay. In TCRdb, the immuneACCESS table is reduced to in-frame sequences with V and J assigned. These tables do not hold every clone; where another copy was compared, an unresolved V gene accounts for under half, and the others remain unexplained. The sample data list tens of thousands of clones, and about 96% of these were observed just once. The top ten clonotypes cover approximately 0.36% of the sample. Note on this clone: What this receptor recognizes is not known. The input lacks base qualities; no much larger clone sits a single base away.

V is shortened by 4 bases, J by 3 bases, and the region joining them spans 10 bases. In the germline V gene, CDR1 corresponds to SGHDT and CDR2 to YYEEEE. Including cysteine and phenylalanine, the CDR3 has 13 amino acids. Only CDR3 DNA is held: 39 bases, read in frame from base 1. The receptor comes from a human donor in good health. The sample taken for sequencing was T cells isolated from PBMCs. Recombination joined TRBV5-6 with TRBJ1-1, with TRBD1 tentatively as D gene (6 bases match). CDR3 sequence: CASSRDRHTEAFF. Read as DNA, the sequence is TGTGCCAGCAGCCGAGACAGGCACACTGAAGCTTTCTTT.